The clone carrying this TCR beta chain was recorded a few times. Its antigen is undetermined. The sort gate was single viable CD3+CD4+CD8-CD45RO+ cells for memory CD4+ T cells. The data derive from a study of memory CD4+ T cells and cytomegalovirus serostatus. The wider study: Donors were healthy Belgian adults, 10 or so CMV seropositive and 24 seronegative.

The repertoire was sequenced with immunoSEQ multiplex PCR; TCRdb's copy has only in-frame clones and lacks some. Of about 64,000 clones listed, roughly three quarters were seen once; the top ten hold roughly 1%. Germline V gives CDR1 MNHNS, CDR2 SASEGT. Trimming took 1 base from V and 8 from J; bases not matched to a gene: 11. The CDR3 extends over 16 amino acids. Study-wide results and caveats: Repertoires predicted CMV serostatus with median bootstrapped AUC of about 0.94.

The source material was memory CD4+ T cells from blood. The sequence came from an adult in good health and CMV-seronegative. The rearrangement uses TRBV6-1 and TRBJ1-2, with 9 positions matching TRBD1. The CDR3 is CASSEGTGVRPSGYTF. CDR3 bases: TGTGCCAGCAGTGAAGGGACAGGGGTCCGTCCCAGCGGCTACACCTTC.